Listed below are T cell receptor beta chains from one sample, sequenced in a study. TCRdb re-analysed the 5' RACE reads in MiXCR, keeping a single row per CDR3 protein. The table includes about 50,000 distinct CDR3 sequences, more than 25% detected once. The sequencing input was naive CD4+ T cells sorted from blood. All receptors come from a female donor with breast cancer. Both conserved end residues are part of each CDR3. D genes are given only for firm matches. Rows give clone size only sometimes, using once, few, many, or a class for an expanded clone.

v_gene	d_gene	j_gene	abundance	CDR3aa	CDR3nt
TRBV12-3/TRBV12-4	TRBD1	TRBJ2-3	NA	CASSPGTGNSADTQYF	TGTGCCAGCAGCCCCGGGACAGGGAATTCCGCAGATACGCAGTATTTT
TRBV7-9	TRBD2	TRBJ2-5	many	CASSLDYRLAGNGETQYF	TGTGCCAGCAGCTTAGACTACCGGCTAGCGGGGAACGGAGAGACCCAGTACTTC
TRBV6-5	NA	TRBJ1-3	few	CASSFPDSGFVGNTIYF	TGTGCCAGCAGTTTCCCGGACAGCGGGTTCGTTGGAAACACCATATATTTT
TRBV5-1	NA	TRBJ2-7	NA	CASMTGTLAYEQYF	TGCGCCAGTATGACCGGGACACTTGCCTACGAGCAGTACTTC
TRBV5-1	NA	TRBJ1-2	NA	CASSLEGKGYGYTF	TGCGCCAGCAGCTTGGAGGGGAAAGGCTATGGCTACACCTTC
TRBV7-9	TRBD1	TRBJ2-7	few	CASSLVGTGGEQYF	TGTGCCAGCAGCTTAGTGGGGACAGGGGGCGAGCAGTACTTC
TRBV4-2	NA	TRBJ2-5	NA	CASSQDGGSQETQYF	TGTGCCAGCAGCCAAGACGGTGGATCCCAAGAGACCCAGTACTTC
TRBV4-3	NA	TRBJ2-7	NA	CASSQGTGYEQYF	TGCGCCAGCAGCCAGGGTACAGGCTACGAGCAGTACTTC
TRBV7-9	NA	TRBJ1-3	NA	CASRAAALGNTIYF	TGTGCCAGCAGGGCCGCAGCCCTCGGAAACACCATATATTTT
TRBV5-5	NA	TRBJ1-1	NA	CASSLARMTEAFF	TGTGCCAGCAGCTTGGCCAGGATGACTGAAGCTTTCTTT
TRBV7-2	NA	TRBJ2-1	many	CASNRDSAYNEQFF	TGTGCCAGCAACCGGGACTCGGCCTACAATGAGCAGTTCTTC
TRBV7-6	TRBD1	TRBJ2-7	NA	CASSLGQDLSYEQYF	TGTGCCAGCAGCCTCGGACAGGACCTTTCCTACGAGCAGTACTTC
TRBV9	NA	TRBJ2-3	NA	CASSPNTDTQYF	TGTGCCAGCAGCCCCAACACAGATACGCAGTATTTT
TRBV20-1	TRBD1	TRBJ1-6	few	CSASPPTGGDSPLHF	TGCAGTGCTAGCCCCCCGACAGGGGGTGATTCACCCCTCCACTTT
TRBV14	NA	TRBJ2-5	NA	CASSERLSETQYF	TGTGCCAGCAGCGAACGCCTATCAGAGACCCAGTACTTC
TRBV27	NA	TRBJ1-1	once	CASSPVRRVNTEAFF	TGTGCCAGCAGTCCCGTGAGAAGGGTGAACACTGAGGCTTTCTTT
TRBV5-1	NA	TRBJ1-1	NA	CASSLTEESTEAFF	TGCGCCAGCAGCTTGACAGAAGAAAGTACTGAAGCTTTCTTT
TRBV4-3	NA	TRBJ2-1	once	CASSRGGNEQFF	TGCGCCAGCAGCCGGGGTGGCAATGAGCAGTTCTTC
TRBV29-1	NA	TRBJ1-2	NA	CSVVGVYGYTF	TGCAGCGTTGTGGGGGTTTATGGCTACACCTTC
TRBV7-2	NA	TRBJ2-2	NA	CASSPNKGGELFF	TGTGCCAGCAGCCCCAACAAGGGGGGGGAGCTGTTTTTT
TRBV13	NA	TRBJ2-1	few	CATNRRGGADNEQFF	TGTGCCACCAACCGGCGGGGCGGAGCCGACAATGAGCAGTTCTTC
TRBV6-5	NA	TRBJ2-5	NA	CASSYKIGGSEETQYF	TGTGCCAGCAGTTACAAGATTGGGGGTTCAGAAGAGACCCAGTACTTC
TRBV29-1	NA	TRBJ1-2	NA	CSVVLAGYYGYTF	TGCAGCGTTGTCCTTGCAGGGTACTATGGCTACACCTTC
TRBV7-9	NA	TRBJ2-1	NA	CASSFAEGGVYDDEQFF	TGTGCCAGCAGCTTCGCGGAGGGGGGGGTTTACGACGATGAGCAGTTCTTC
TRBV15	TRBD2	TRBJ2-7	NA	CATSRRRGAGAGKQYF	TGTGCCACCAGCAGGAGGCGGGGGGCGGGAGCCGGGAAGCAGTACTTC
TRBV20-1	NA	TRBJ2-3	many	CSASRLGTDTQYF	TGCAGTGCTAGTAGGCTGGGCACAGATACGCAGTATTTT
TRBV5-1	TRBD2	TRBJ2-1	NA	CASSLAAGVNEQFF	TGCGCCAGCAGCTTGGCAGCGGGGGTCAATGAGCAGTTCTTC
TRBV5-1	NA	TRBJ2-1	NA	CADSVGTYNEQFF	TGCGCCGACAGCGTGGGGACCTACAATGAGCAGTTCTTC
TRBV5-1	NA	TRBJ2-5	few	CASSPDSGPETQYF	TGCGCCAGCAGCCCGGACTCGGGCCCCGAGACCCAGTACTTC
TRBV7-2	NA	TRBJ1-1	NA	CANSRRVKDTEAFF	TGTGCCAACAGTCGGCGGGTGAAGGACACTGAAGCTTTCTTT
TRBV6-4	NA	TRBJ1-2	few	CATRGPGGYTF	TGTGCCACCCGGGGTCCGGGCGGCTACACCTTC
TRBV20-1	TRBD1	TRBJ2-7	many	CSARTRDSPYEQYF	TGCAGTGCTAGAACAAGGGACAGTCCCTACGAGCAGTACTTC
TRBV20-1	NA	TRBJ1-6	many	CSARVFGDVGSPLHF	TGCAGTGCTAGAGTTTTTGGGGACGTCGGTTCACCCCTCCACTTT
TRBV12-3/TRBV12-4	NA	TRBJ1-4	NA	CASSPRGGGEKLFF	TGTGCCAGCAGTCCCCGAGGGGGGGGTGAAAAACTGTTTTTT
TRBV5-1	NA	TRBJ2-1	NA	CASSLGQTYNEQFF	TGCGCCAGCAGCTTGGGGCAAACCTACAATGAGCAGTTCTTC
TRBV12-3/TRBV12-4	TRBD1	TRBJ1-4	many	CASSPGQGNEKLFF	TGTGCCAGCAGTCCGGGACAGGGTAATGAAAAACTGTTTTTT
TRBV9	NA	TRBJ2-2	once	CASSAHSRPPNTGELFF	TGTGCCAGCAGCGCCCACTCCCGACCCCCGAACACCGGGGAGCTGTTTTTT
TRBV7-9	NA	TRBJ1-1	few	CASSFRRGGTEAFF	TGTGCCAGCAGCTTTCGGAGGGGCGGCACTGAAGCTTTCTTT
TRBV7-9	NA	TRBJ2-3	many	CASSPQGGETDTQYF	TGTGCCAGCAGCCCGCAAGGGGGTGAGACAGATACGCAGTATTTT
TRBV11-2	NA	TRBJ2-7	NA	CASSLFPGLAGYEQYF	TGTGCCAGCAGCTTATTTCCCGGGCTAGCCGGCTACGAGCAGTACTTC
TRBV20-1	TRBD2	TRBJ2-1	NA	CSARDSGRSSYNEQFF	TGCAGTGCTAGAGATAGCGGGAGGAGCTCCTACAATGAGCAGTTCTTC
TRBV28	NA	TRBJ2-1	few	CASSLGGRRNLYNEQFF	TGTGCCAGCAGTTTAGGCGGGCGGAGGAATCTTTACAATGAGCAGTTCTTC
TRBV29-1	NA	TRBJ2-3	NA	CSVVYLGEPTDTQYF	TGCAGCGTAGTATATCTGGGGGAGCCCACAGATACGCAGTATTTT
TRBV5-1	TRBD2	TRBJ2-5	NA	CASSRSGGAEKTQYF	TGCGCCAGCAGCCGAAGCGGGGGGGCGGAAAAGACCCAGTACTTC
TRBV6-1	TRBD1	TRBJ2-2	NA	CATDRGRVNTGELFF	TGTGCCACGGACAGGGGGCGGGTGAACACCGGGGAGCTGTTTTTT
TRBV28	NA	TRBJ1-5	NA	CASGPINYQPQHF	TGTGCCAGCGGACCCATTAACTATCAGCCCCAGCATTTT
TRBV18	NA	TRBJ2-7	NA	CASSSNSYEQYF	TGTGCCAGCTCATCTAACTCCTACGAGCAGTACTTC
TRBV7-8	NA	TRBJ2-1	many	CASTPGLVEQFF	TGTGCCAGCACACCGGGACTTGTTGAGCAGTTCTTC
TRBV24-1	NA	TRBJ2-5	NA	CATSDLLNGPHQETQYF	TGTGCCACCAGTGATTTGTTAAACGGGCCACACCAAGAGACCCAGTACTTC
TRBV6-1	NA	TRBJ1-5	once	CASSPRVGHSNQPQHF	TGTGCCAGCAGCCCGAGGGTCGGACATAGCAATCAGCCCCAGCATTTT
TRBV5-1	TRBD2	TRBJ2-7	NA	CASSQGWLAGPGEQYF	TGCGCCAGCAGCCAGGGGTGGCTAGCGGGGCCGGGGGAGCAGTACTTC
TRBV15	TRBD1	TRBJ1-2	few	CATSRGQGAEGYTF	TGTGCCACCAGCAGAGGTCAGGGGGCGGAAGGCTACACCTTC
TRBV12-3/TRBV12-4	TRBD1	TRBJ2-3	few	CASNRPGQGIPDTQYF	TGTGCCAGCAATAGGCCGGGACAGGGGATTCCCGATACGCAGTATTTT
TRBV5-5	NA	TRBJ1-3	NA	CASSLEGRSGNTIYF	TGTGCCAGCAGCTTGGAGGGCCGCTCTGGAAACACCATATATTTT
TRBV3-1	NA	TRBJ2-7	NA	CASSQGTAGQGEQYF	TGTGCCAGCAGCCAAGGAACGGCAGGGCAGGGGGAGCAGTACTTC
TRBV7-3	NA	TRBJ1-1	few	CASSLNGAGTEAFF	TGTGCCAGCAGCTTAAACGGCGCAGGGACTGAAGCTTTCTTT
TRBV29-1	TRBD2	TRBJ2-7	NA	CSCGLAGGGEQYF	TGCAGCTGCGGGCTAGCGGGAGGAGGCGAGCAGTACTTC
TRBV18	NA	TRBJ1-2	NA	CASSPDGSPNYGYTF	TGTGCCAGCTCACCGGACGGATCTCCTAACTATGGCTACACCTTC
TRBV6-2/TRBV6-3	NA	TRBJ1-2	many	CASSYMGSNYGYTF	TGTGCCAGCAGTTACATGGGATCTAACTATGGCTACACCTTC
TRBV7-9	NA	TRBJ1-1	few	CASSLGAFPFF	TGTGCCAGCAGCTTAGGTGCGTTTCCTTTCTTT